This TCR beta chain was retrieved from a study of cytomegalovirus exposure and HLA in healthy donors. Study context: Both the approximately 130 validation repertoires and the 550 to 750 first-cohort repertoires used the same platform, as reported by a later analysis. General study findings and limits: With high specificity and sensitivity, the classifier reportedly diagnosed cytomegalovirus status. The authors listed over 150 TCR beta chains as cytomegalovirus-associated.

Clones were read by immunoSEQ multiplex PCR, and TCRdb kept only the in-frame ones, dropping some. The table records around 100,000 clones, roughly 85% of them present only once. A word on this clone: What it binds is unknown.

The CDR3 runs to 12 residues. Trimming took 4 bases from V and 5 from J, leaving 7 bases between them. CDR1 and CDR2 from the germline V gene are MNHEY and SMNVEV (reference sequence). Material: PBMCs. The origin of this receptor is a man aged 18 to 29 in good health and CMV-seropositive. This chain connects TRBV27 to TRBJ2-3; D is ambiguous. CDR3 in DNA: TGTGCCAGCAGTTCATACTTAGATACGCAGTATTTT. It yields the protein CASSSYLDTQYF.